These 10 T cell receptor beta chains were all obtained from the same sample, sequenced in a study of long-term antiretroviral therapy in people with HIV (dated by TCRdb to 2021 to 2024). The immunoSEQ hsTCRB v3.0 assay was used at survey level resolution to sequence the TRB variable region. TCRdb stores this immuneACCESS table with in-frame sequences only. Part of the clones is absent; in the studies checked, under half of the shortfall reflects unresolved V genes, and no reason is known for the rest. The sample table lists roughly 15,000 clones, less than 85% of them with a count of one. The ten top clones hold approximately 14% of the sample. The sequencing used unsorted PBMCs, collected 3.2 years before starting antiretroviral therapy. These receptors originate from a man aged 35 to 55 with HIV.

As DNA, the CDR3 is TGCGCCAGCAGCGACAGAATAAGGGGTCGCGAGCAGTACTTC. Translating gives CASSDRIRGREQYF. This chain joins TRBV5-1 and TRBJ2-7; TRBD1 might be the D (5 bases). Germline V lookup: CDR1 SGHRS, CDR2 YFSETQ. V lost 4 bases to trimming and J lost 6 bases, with 17 bases between them. This CDR3 contains 14 residues. Full variable domain (rest looked up from reference TRBV5-1 and TRBJ2-7): KAGVTQTPRYLIKTRGQQVTLSCSPISGHRSVSWYQQTPGQGLQFLFEYFSETQRNKGNFPGRFSGRQFSNSRSEMNVSTLELGDSALYLCASSDRIRGREQYFGPGTRLTVT.

The V call is TRBV19, the J call TRBJ1-2; 7 bases are shared with TRBD1. CDR1 is LNHDA and CDR2 is SQIVND in the germline V gene (reference sequence). Trimming cost V 6 bases and J 8 bases; bases outside gene matches: 9. The CDR3 length is 13 residues. CDR3 nucleotides: TGTGCCAGTAGCAACAGGGGCCGAAGGGGCTACACCTTC. The encoded protein is CASSNRGRRGYTF.

This clone was detected a few times. The V gene is TRBV2, the J gene TRBJ2-2; TRBD2 is a possible D gene (6 bases). In germline, CDR1 is SNHLY, CDR2 FYNNEI. The CDR3 length is 15 residues. Between the trimmed V and J ends, which lost 4 bases and 4 bases, there was a span of 13 bases. The DNA of the CDR3 is TGTGCCAGCAGTGCCGGGAGCTTTTTCACCGGGGAGCTGTTTTTT. It codes for CASSAGSFFTGELFF. Together with reference TRBV2 and TRBJ2-2, the CDR3 gives the full variable domain: EPEVTQTPSHQVTQMGQEVILRCVPISNHLYFYWYRQILGQKVEFLVSFYNNEISEKSEIFDDQFSVERPDGSNFTLKIRSTKLEDSAMYFCASSAGSFFTGELFFGEGSRLTVL.

The rearrangement uses TRBV9 and TRBJ1-1; maybe TRBD1 (5 bases). The V and J ends lost 0 bases and 0 bases respectively, with 6 bases between them. Germline V CDR1 and CDR2: SGDLS, YYNGEE. CDR3 size: 14 residues. CDR3 protein: CASSVEQVNTEAFF. In DNA, the CDR3 is TGTGCCAGCAGCGTAGAACAGGTGAACACTGAAGCTTTCTTT.

This chain joins TRBV2 and TRBJ1-1; D call uncertain. The CDR3 is made up of 15 amino acids. Germline V CDR1 and CDR2: SNHLY, FYNNEI. Deletions cut 3 bases from V and 0 bases from J, with 11 bases between. The CDR3 sequence: CASSDSRTVNTEAFF. CDR3 in DNA: TGTGCCAGCAGTGATAGTAGGACGGTGAACACTGAAGCTTTCTTT.

CDR3 in amino acids: CASGMDGETQYF. The CDR3 DNA reads TGTGCCAGCGGGATGGATGGAGAGACCCAGTACTTC. The chain joins TRBV27 to TRBJ2-5; D ambiguous. Trimming took 8 bases from V and 4 from J, leaving 11 bases between them. The CDR3 runs to 12 residues. The V gene's germline CDR1 is MNHEY and CDR2 SMNVEV (reference sequence).

The J gene is TRBJ1-6, the V gene TRBV6-1, with 7 bases lining up with TRBD1. The CDR3 totals 18 residues. V dropped 2 bases and J dropped 8; count of bases not matched to a gene: 15. Germline assignment: CDR1 MNHNS and CDR2 SASEGT. The CDR3: CASSEPRADRLFHSPLHF. In DNA form, the CDR3 reads TGTGCCAGCAGTGAACCCAGGGCGGACAGGTTATTTCATTCACCCCTCCACTTT.

The chain couples TRBV30 to TRBJ1-5; TRBD1 might be the D (6 bases). V gave up 0 bases and J gave up 6 bases, with 12 bases separating them. Germline values: CDR1 GTSNPN, CDR2 SVGIG (reference sequence). CDR3 length equals 14 residues. This CDR3 is CAWSVLGGSQPQHF. The CDR3 coding sequence is TGTGCCTGGAGTGTATTAGGGGGTTCTCAGCCCCAGCATTTT.

The chain uses TRBV5-1 and TRBJ2-2, with D possibly matching TRBD1 (6 bases). Germline loops: CDR1 SGHRS, CDR2 YFSETQ. V lost 0 bases and J lost 5, with 20 bases in between. The CDR3 totals 18 residues. CDR3 sequence: CASSLASGTPRRTGELFF. The CDR3 nucleotides are TGCGCCAGCAGCTTGGCCTCCGGGACACCAAGAAGGACCGGGGAGCTGTTTTTT. The whole variable domain, remainder taken from reference TRBV5-1 and TRBJ2-2, is KAGVTQTPRYLIKTRGQQVTLSCSPISGHRSVSWYQQTPGQGLQFLFEYFSETQRNKGNFPGRFSGRQFSNSRSEMNVSTLELGDSALYLCASSLASGTPRRTGELFFGEGSRLTVL.

The rearrangement uses TRBV7-9 and TRBJ2-1, with a possible D match to TRBD1 (5 bases). This CDR3 is built from 13 residues. Between the trimmed V and J ends, which lost 3 bases and 5 bases, there was a span of 8 bases. Germline values: CDR1 SEHNR, CDR2 FQNEAQ (reference sequence). CDR3 residues: CASSLIQDNEQFF. DNA of the CDR3: TGTGCCAGCAGCTTGATACAGGACAATGAGCAGTTCTTC.